A selection of T cell receptor beta chains follows, all from one sample in a study of early stage breast cancer tumors. Sequenced by immunoSEQ multiplex PCR; TCRdb stores in-frame clones only, minus some. The data hold just over 50,000 clones, with 78% observed a single time. The sample comprised blood. The receptors derive from a person aged 35-50 years with breast cancer. The CDR3 runs from the conserved cysteine through the conserved F or W. D genes are given only for firm matches. The size entry is marked missing in some rows and otherwise reads once, few, many or a size class.

V,size,D,J,CDR3,DNA
TRBV23-1,NA,NA,TRBJ2-7,CASSQSIWRYEQYF,TGCGCCAGCAGTCAATCGATATGGCGCTACGAGCAGTACTTC
TRBV30,NA,NA,TRBJ2-1,CAWSGGNEQFF,TGTGCCTGGAGTGGGGGAAATGAGCAGTTCTTC
TRBV30,few,NA,TRBJ1-5,CAWSVPTGYPGQPQHF,TGTGCCTGGAGTGTACCCACAGGGTACCCAGGGCAGCCCCAGCATTTT
TRBV30,NA,TRBD2,TRBJ2-1,CAWKRGTSGMYNEQFF,TGTGCCTGGAAACGGGGGACTAGCGGGATGTACAATGAGCAGTTCTTC
TRBV7-9,NA,TRBD2,TRBJ2-5,CASSPIRAGGRRETQYF,TGTGCCAGCAGCCCGATCCGAGCGGGAGGGCGGAGGGAGACCCAGTACTTC
TRBV6-1,NA,NA,TRBJ1-1,CATTGLRYAEAFF,TGTGCCACTACTGGCTTGAGGTACGCTGAAGCTTTCTTT
TRBV18,NA,TRBD1,TRBJ1-1,CASSPNRDSEAFF,TGTGCCAGCTCACCTAACCGGGACAGTGAAGCTTTCTTT
TRBV6-5,NA,NA,TRBJ2-1,CASSQGGRLGEQFF,TGTGCCAGCAGCCAAGGGGGGCGATTGGGTGAGCAGTTCTTC
TRBV5-1,NA,NA,TRBJ2-7,CASSPNAGAVYEQYF,TGCGCCAGCAGCCCCAATGCGGGCGCAGTCTACGAGCAGTACTTC
TRBV2,once,NA,TRBJ1-3,CASNPGTPENTIYF,TGTGCCAGCAATCCCGGGACTCCAGAAAACACCATATATTTT
TRBV4-1,NA,TRBD2,TRBJ2-4,CASSQDFTSGRAKNIQYF,TGCGCCAGCAGCCAAGATTTTACTAGCGGGAGGGCCAAAAACATTCAGTACTTC
TRBV28,few,TRBD2,TRBJ2-7,CASSRTSGATYEQYF,TGTGCCAGCAGCCGTACTAGCGGAGCAACCTACGAGCAGTACTTC
TRBV11-2,NA,NA,TRBJ2-5,CASSLSRQETQYF,TGTGCCAGCAGCTTGTCGCGTCAAGAGACCCAGTACTTC
TRBV11-2,few,TRBD1,TRBJ2-7,CASSTRTGVVYF,TGTGCCAGCAGCACCCGGACAGGGGTTGTGTACTTC
TRBV4-1,NA,TRBD2,TRBJ2-1,CASSQEGLAGRNEQFF,TGCGCCAGCAGCCAAGAAGGCCTAGCGGGACGCAATGAGCAGTTCTTC
TRBV30,NA,TRBD1,TRBJ1-3,CAWGTGPGNTIYF,TGTGCCTGGGGGACAGGGCCTGGAAACACCATATATTTT
TRBV30,NA,TRBD1,TRBJ1-5,CAWSTGQGLNQPQHF,TGTGCCTGGAGTACGGGACAGGGTCTCAATCAGCCCCAGCATTTT
TRBV29-1,NA,NA,TRBJ1-3,CSVDTGTGNTIYF,TGCAGCGTAGATACAGGGACCGGCAACACCATATATTTT
TRBV5-1,NA,NA,TRBJ2-1,CASSLGGPGGGNEQFF,TGCGCCAGCAGCTTGGGGGGCCCTGGGGGCGGGAATGAGCAGTTCTTC
TRBV11-3,NA,NA,TRBJ1-2,CASSLSNMDMSGYTF,TGTGCCAGCAGCTTATCCAACATGGATATGTCTGGCTACACCTTC
TRBV7-2,NA,TRBD1,TRBJ2-7,CASRLGGQGYEQYF,TGTGCCAGTCGACTGGGGGGACAGGGCTACGAGCAGTACTTC
TRBV29-1,NA,NA,TRBJ2-3,CAVWEDDTDTQYF,TGCGCGGTTTGGGAGGACGACACAGATACGCAGTATTTT
TRBV4-1,NA,TRBD2,TRBJ2-1,CASSQVAGEGDEQFF,TGCGCCAGCAGCCAAGTAGCGGGAGAGGGGGATGAGCAGTTCTTC
TRBV25-1,NA,TRBD1,TRBJ1-2,CASSDPGTGGGYTF,TGTGCCAGCAGTGACCCCGGGACAGGGGGTGGCTACACCTTC
TRBV13,few,TRBD2,TRBJ2-4,CASSFTSGTIAKNIQYF,TGTGCCAGCAGCTTCACTAGCGGGACGATAGCCAAAAACATTCAGTACTTC
TRBV4-2,NA,NA,TRBJ2-1,CASSQDKAYNEQFF,TGTGCCAGCAGCCAAGACAAAGCCTACAATGAGCAGTTCTTC
TRBV29-1,few,TRBD1,TRBJ1-1,CSVEGTGGGTEAFF,TGCAGCGTTGAAGGGACAGGTGGTGGGACTGAAGCTTTCTTT
TRBV18,NA,NA,TRBJ2-3,CASSPRRFLTDTQYF,TGTGCCAGCTCACCACGCCGCTTCCTCACAGATACGCAGTATTTT
TRBV4-1,few,TRBD2,TRBJ2-7,CASSQDSGGYYEQYF,TGCGCCAGCAGCCAAGATAGCGGGGGCTACTACGAGCAGTACTTC
TRBV6-6,NA,NA,TRBJ2-1,CASSYRATGEQFF,TGTGCCAGCAGTTATCGGGCTACCGGTGAGCAGTTCTTC
TRBV9,NA,NA,TRBJ2-3,CASSVKGWEDTQYF,TGTGCCAGCAGCGTCAAGGGGTGGGAAGATACGCAGTATTTT
TRBV7-8,NA,NA,TRBJ2-7,CASSTGTPGIYEQYF,TGTGCCAGCAGCACGGGGACGCCCGGAATCTACGAGCAGTACTTC
TRBV7-9,NA,NA,TRBJ2-7,CASSLAPGYYEQYF,TGTGCCAGCAGCTTAGCGCCGGGATACTACGAGCAGTACTTC
TRBV7-2,few,NA,TRBJ2-1,CASSIEVRRDYNEQFF,TGTGCCAGCAGCATAGAGGTTCGGCGGGACTACAATGAGCAGTTCTTC
TRBV6-6,NA,TRBD2,TRBJ2-7,CASSYQRTSGSYEQYF,TGTGCCAGCAGTTACCAGCGGACTAGCGGATCCTACGAGCAGTACTTC
TRBV10-3,NA,NA,TRBJ2-2,CAISESNPGTGELFF,TGTGCCATCAGTGAGTCTAACCCGGGGACCGGGGAGCTGTTTTTT
TRBV21-1,NA,NA,TRBJ2-5,CASTGTQDQIKETQYF,TGTGCCAGCACTGGCACACAAGACCAGATCAAAGAGACCCAGTACTTC
TRBV5-4,few,NA,TRBJ1-2,CASSPTGKAETYGYTF,TGTGCCAGCAGCCCCACAGGAAAAGCCGAGACCTATGGCTACACCTTC
TRBV10-1,NA,TRBD2,TRBJ2-1,CASSETSGRSNYNEQFF,TGCGCCAGCAGTGAGACTAGCGGGAGGTCAAATTACAATGAGCAGTTCTTC
TRBV19,NA,TRBD1,TRBJ1-2,CASSIGTGGGSTF,TGTGCCAGTAGTATCGGGACAGGGGGAGGCTCCACCTTC
TRBV2,NA,NA,TRBJ1-2,CASSEVPIRRGYTF,TGTGCCAGCAGTGAAGTACCCATCCGGCGCGGCTACACCTTC
TRBV14,NA,NA,TRBJ1-4,CASSQVVGEKLFF,TGTGCCAGCAGCCAAGTGGTGGGTGAAAAACTGTTTTTT
TRBV14,NA,TRBD2,TRBJ2-3,CASSQASGSRDTQYF,TGTGCCAGCAGCCAAGCTAGCGGGAGTCGAGATACGCAGTATTTT
TRBV11-2,NA,NA,TRBJ2-2,CASSLDPGASRTGELFF,TGTGCCAGCAGCTTAGATCCCGGGGCCTCTCGGACCGGGGAGCTGTTTTTT
TRBV7-9,NA,TRBD2,TRBJ2-5,CASSASGRDPETQYF,TGTGCCAGCAGCGCCAGCGGGAGGGACCCAGAGACCCAGTACTTC
TRBV5-1,NA,TRBD2,TRBJ2-3,CASSRQGLAGSLSRTDTQYF,TGCGCCAGCAGCCGCCAAGGGTTAGCGGGATCCCTCAGTCGGACAGATACGCAGTATTTT
TRBV27,NA,NA,TRBJ2-5,CASGLVGKETQYF,TGTGCCAGCGGCCTAGTAGGGAAGGAGACCCAGTACTTC
TRBV6-1,NA,NA,TRBJ2-7,CASSLSGYEQYF,TGTGCCAGCAGCCTTAGCGGATACGAGCAGTACTTC
TRBV5-1,NA,TRBD1,TRBJ2-2,CASSLGDSINTGELFF,TGCGCCAGCAGCTTAGGGGACAGCATAAACACCGGGGAGCTGTTTTTT
TRBV7-9,NA,TRBD1,TRBJ1-5,CASSLMRTGNQPQHF,TGTGCCAGCAGCTTAATGCGGACAGGGAATCAGCCCCAGCATTTT
TRBV21-1,few,NA,TRBJ2-5,CASSHGGRETQYF,TGTGCCAGCAGCCACGGGGGGCGGGAGACCCAGTACTTC
TRBV10-2,NA,NA,TRBJ2-7,CASSESPRREQYF,TGCGCCAGCAGTGAGTCGCCCAGGCGCGAGCAGTACTTC
TRBV7-8,NA,NA,TRBJ2-7,CASSLGPGAYEQYF,TGTGCCAGCAGCTTAGGGCCTGGAGCCTACGAGCAGTACTTC
TRBV5-1,NA,TRBD1,TRBJ1-2,CASSSGQGLNYGYTF,TGCGCCAGCAGTTCCGGACAGGGTCTTAACTATGGCTACACCTTC
TRBV19,once,NA,TRBJ2-3,CASSMSSGWGGDTQYF,TGTGCCAGTAGTATGTCGAGCGGTTGGGGAGGAGATACGCAGTATTTT
TRBV30,NA,TRBD2,TRBJ2-7,CAWSVGLAGDEQYF,TGTGCCTGGAGTGTAGGGCTAGCGGGAGACGAGCAGTACTTC
TRBV6-6,NA,NA,TRBJ2-2,CATLIGLAGELFF,TGTGCCACCCTGATAGGGCTGGCCGGGGAGCTGTTTTTT
TRBV12-2,NA,NA,TRBJ2-1,CASRLAGLVHNEQFF,TGTGCAAGTCGCTTAGCGGGACTAGTACACAATGAGCAGTTCTTC